This T cell receptor beta chain was found in a study of chemoradiotherapy in HPV16-positive cancers. Study at large: Candidate HPV-specific T-cell clones and common TCR motifs came from functional assays in two HPV16-positive patients. The study's findings and limits: In HPV16-positive patients, HPV-responsive T-cell expansion tracked better recurrence-free survival. Functional assays defining HPV-specific T cells used only a couple of HPV16-positive patients.

Turning to this clone: Its antigen is not identified.

CDR1 SGHTA and CDR2 FQGNSA come from the germline V gene. V was shortened by 3 bases and J by 0 bases, with 9 bases between the two germline ends. The CDR3 has 14 residues. Profiled with immunoSEQ multiplex PCR; TCRdb holds only in-frame clones, not every one. The data hold some 5,000 clones, with about 78% observed a single time. This TCR derives from a human donor with HPV-associated anogenital cancer. The chain joins TRBV7-2 to TRBJ2-7; D not resolved. The material was obtained from a patient who underwent chemoradiotherapy. The DNA of the CDR3 is TGTGCCAGCAGCTTGGACCTGTACTCCTACGAGCAGTACTTC. Translated, it gives CASSLDLYSYEQYF.